The 27 T cell receptor beta chains listed next were all sequenced from one sample in a study of blood T cell repertoires in COVID-19. Profiling relied on immunoSEQ multiplex PCR, and the TCRdb table lists in-frame clones only, not all of them. This sample carries 290,000 or so clones, roughly nine tenths of them seen once, and the ten largest clones take around 2.2%. Sequenced: peripheral blood. All receptors come from a woman aged 25-40 years with COVID-19, enrolled during active disease.

The V and J genes are TRBV5-5 and TRBJ2-2; TRBD2 aligns across 10 bases. This CDR3 is 16 amino acids long. Germline-derived CDR1 and CDR2 are SGHKS and YYEKEE (reference sequence). The junction had 3 bases not matched to a gene; V was cut back by 4 bases and J by 0 bases. The CDR3 protein is CASSLSGRANTGELFF. CDR3 coding DNA: TGTGCCAGCAGCCTAAGCGGGAGGGCGAACACCGGGGAGCTGTTTTTT.

The rearrangement links TRBV9 to TRBJ2-3, with a weak D call TRBD2 (6 bases). This CDR3 comprises 15 residues. The ends were cut back, 0 bases at V and 5 bases at J, with 13 bases in the middle. Per germline, CDR1 SGDLS and CDR2 YYNGEE. The CDR3: CASSVEGIAEDTQYF. CDR3 sequence (DNA): TGTGCCAGCAGCGTAGAAGGGATAGCGGAAGATACGCAGTATTTT.

This chain connects TRBV9 to TRBJ2-7, with unresolved D. The germline V gene has CDR1 SGDLS and CDR2 YYNGEE. V shed 4 bases and J shed 0 bases, with 11 bases lying between them. This CDR3 contains 14 residues. CDR3 in DNA: TGTGCCAGCAGCTCAACCGGGTCCTCCTACGAGCAGTACTTC. It specifies CASSSTGSSYEQYF. The variable domain in full, completed from reference TRBV9 and TRBJ2-7, reads DSGVTQTPKHLITATGQRVTLRCSPRSGDLSVYWYQQSLDQGLQFLIQYYNGEERAKGNILERFSAQQFPDLHSELNLSSLELGDSALYFCASSSTGSSYEQYFGPGTRLTVT.

V gene TRBV4-2 combines with J gene TRBJ2-3; 7 positions agree with TRBD2. V trimming: 3 bases; J trimming: 3 bases; junction bases outside the gene matches: 9. This CDR3 contains 16 residues. Per the germline V gene, CDR1 is LGHNA and CDR2 is YNFKEQ. The CDR3 loop reads CASSHSSGGGTDTQYF. In DNA, the CDR3 is TGTGCCAGCAGCCACTCTAGCGGAGGAGGGACAGATACGCAGTATTTT.

V and J are TRBV5-3 and TRBJ1-5; 7 nucleotides match TRBD1. TRBV5-3 belongs to the ORF category, with a function that is uncertain. V lost 5 bases and J lost 6; bases outside the gene matches: 14. This CDR3 is 16 amino acids long. This CDR3 reads CARSPDREESGQPQHF. The CDR3 DNA is TGTGCCAGAAGTCCCGACAGGGAGGAGTCGGGTCAGCCCCAGCATTTT.

The CDR3 sequence: CASSLAGFLGANVLTF. The CDR3 DNA sequence: TGTGCCAGCAGCTTGGCCGGGTTTCTAGGGGCCAACGTCCTGACTTTC. The J gene is TRBJ2-6, the V gene TRBV5-8; no definite D call. The germline V and J ends were trimmed by 0 bases and 4 bases, with 11 bases remaining between them. The CDR3 has 16 residues. The germline V gene has CDR1 SGHTS and CDR2 YDEGEE.

The V and J genes are TRBV5-1 and TRBJ2-7, with 10 bases identical to TRBD2. Germline CDR1 reads SGHRS; CDR2 reads YFSETQ. The CDR3 is 15 residues long. V was clipped by 2 bases and J by 7 bases; unmatched bases: 9. The CDR3 nucleotides are TGCGCCAGCAGCTTCAACCTAGCGGGAGTTCAAGAGCAGTACTTC. It specifies CASSFNLAGVQEQYF. The full variable domain, in which reference TRBV5-1 and TRBJ2-7 provide the parts outside the CDR3, is KAGVTQTPRYLIKTRGQQVTLSCSPISGHRSVSWYQQTPGQGLQFLFEYFSETQRNKGNFPGRFSGRQFSNSRSEMNVSTLELGDSALYLCASSFNLAGVQEQYFGPGTRLTVT.

This chain uses TRBV30 with TRBJ1-5; 10 nucleotides agree with TRBD1. The CDR3 has 18 residues. Germline V gene sequence: CDR1 GTSNPN, CDR2 SVGIG (reference sequence). With V trimmed by 0 bases and J by 7 bases, 15 bases remained unmatched. In nucleotides, the CDR3 is TGTGCCTGGAGTGTAAGAGACAGGGGGCTCCTGTCGAGCCAGCCCCAGCATTTT. This gives the protein CAWSVRDRGLLSSQPQHF.

J is TRBJ1-5 and V is TRBV2; a weak D match, TRBD1 (6 bases). The length of the CDR3 is 13 residues. The V end was cut by 10 bases, the J end by 7 bases, with 17 bases between. Looked up from germline, CDR1 is SNHLY and CDR2 is FYNNEI. As DNA, the CDR3 is TGTGCCACCACACAGGGAATTGGACAGCCCCAGCATTTT. It is translated as CATTQGIGQPQHF. Looking up the rest from reference TRBV2 and TRBJ1-5 gives the full variable domain: EPEVTQTPSHQVTQMGQEVILRCVPISNHLYFYWYRQILGQKVEFLVSFYNNEISEKSEIFDDQFSVERPDGSNFTLKIRSTKLEDSAMYFCATTQGIGQPQHFGDGTRLSIL.

Only one count was recorded for this clone. The chain recombines TRBV4-1 with TRBJ2-5; the match to TRBD2 covers 12 bases. This CDR3 region has 15 residues. Germline CDR1 is MGHRA and CDR2 is YSYEKL. The ends lost 4 bases at V and 5 bases at J; junction bases unmatched: 5. The chain's CDR3 is CASSLRTSGIETQYF. DNA of the CDR3: TGCGCCAGCAGCCTTAGGACTAGCGGGATCGAGACCCAGTACTTC.

DNA of the CDR3: TGTGCCGGTCGACAGGGGGTGGGTGATGAGCAGTTCTTC. Translated: CAGRQGVGDEQFF. This rearrangement joins TRBV6-5 to TRBJ2-1; 9 bases line up with TRBD1. With V trimmed by 11 bases and J by 8 bases, 10 bases remained unmatched. CDR1 is MNHEY and CDR2 is SVGAGI in the germline V gene. The CDR3 is 13 residues long.

The gene calls are TRBV19 and TRBJ1-2, with 12 bases aligning to TRBD1. There are 14 residues in the CDR3. Germline V gene sequence: CDR1 LNHDA, CDR2 SQIVND (reference sequence). V lost 4 bases and J lost 12; bases outside the gene matches: 9. The CDR3 protein is CASSKRDRGQVHTF. The CDR3 DNA reads TGTGCCAGTAGTAAACGGGACAGGGGGCAGGTGCACACCTTC.

The gene calls are TRBV10-1 and TRBJ1-1; unclear D gene. CDR3 length equals 15 residues. CDR1 and CDR2 (germline): WNHNN, SYGVQD (reference sequence). Between the trimmed V and J ends, which lost 3 bases and 3 bases, there was a span of 14 bases. CDR3 in DNA: TGCGCCAGCAGTGATTCAACAGCCTTGGACACTGAAGCTTTCTTT. Protein product: CASSDSTALDTEAFF.

The chain joins TRBV21-1 to TRBJ2-3; the table gives TRBD2 as D, unverified against the DNA. TRBV21-1 is flagged as a pseudogene. This CDR3 has 18 amino acids. The CDR3 reads CASSKEDPSGPCMYTQYF. The CDR3 bases are TGTGCCAGCAGCAAAGAGGATCCTAGCGGGCCCTGTATGTATACGCAGTATTTT.

This clone was detected a few times. V is TRBV27 and J is TRBJ2-2, with D perhaps matching TRBD2 (5 bases). Germline V gives CDR1 MNHEY, CDR2 SMNVEV (reference sequence). This CDR3 is built from 12 residues. The V and J ends lost 4 bases and 8 bases respectively, with 8 bases between them. The CDR3 is CASSSGRGELFF. The CDR3 DNA reads as TGTGCCAGCAGTTCGGGGAGAGGGGAGCTGTTTTTT.

CDR3 in DNA: TGTGCCAGCAGCCAAGGGAGGCCTAATGAAAAACTGTTTTTT. Translated, it gives CASSQGRPNEKLFF. The gene calls are TRBV14 and TRBJ1-4; no reliable D call. This CDR3 has 14 residues. Trimming removed 1 base at V and 3 bases at J, with 6 bases between. Per the germline V gene, CDR1 is SGHDN and CDR2 is FVKESK.

The CDR3 bases are TGTGCCAGCAGCTCAAACCTTAGGGGGGCAGGGGGCCACACTGAAGCTTTCTTT. Protein: CASSSNLRGAGGHTEAFF. J is TRBJ1-1 and V is TRBV7-2, with 8 bases matching TRBD1. The CDR3 consists of 18 residues. The trim removed 4 bases at V and 3 bases at J, leaving 16 bases unmatched. CDR1 is SGHTA and CDR2 is FQGNSA in the germline V gene.

V gene TRBV18 combines with J gene TRBJ2-7; no clear D gene. V lost 3 bases, J lost 1 base, and 10 bases lay in between. Germline values: CDR1 KGHSH, CDR2 LQKENI. CDR3 length: 14 residues. CDR3 coding DNA: TGTGCCAGCTCACCTTTTCCCGGGTCCTACGAGCAGTACTTC. As protein: CASSPFPGSYEQYF.

This clone has just a few counts. The V call is TRBV29-1, the J call TRBJ2-3; possible D gene TRBD2, 5 bases. The CDR3 totals 15 residues. Germline V gene lookup returns CDR1 SQVTM and CDR2 ANQGSEA. Trimming took 4 bases from V and 2 from J, leaving 16 bases between them. The CDR3 spells CSVVIAPNPTDTQYF. The CDR3 DNA reads TGCAGCGTTGTTATAGCGCCCAACCCCACAGATACGCAGTATTTT.

V usage is TRBV7-8 and J usage is TRBJ1-2; the match to TRBD1 covers 7 bases. Germline loops: CDR1 SGHVS, CDR2 FQNEAQ. Trimming took 5 bases from V and 3 from J; bases not matched to a gene: 12. The CDR3 contains 16 residues. In DNA, the CDR3 is TGTGCCAGCAGCCGCGACGCAGGGGGAGTTGACTATGGCTACACCTTC. Translated, it gives CASSRDAGGVDYGYTF.

The CDR3 nucleotides read TGTGCCAGCAGCGTAGACAGGCCATCAGGGGGGGAGCTGTTTTTT. Encoded protein: CASSVDRPSGGELFF. The chain is built from TRBV11-1 and TRBJ2-2, with D perhaps matching TRBD1 (6 bases). The V gene lost 5 bases and the J gene lost 8 bases, with 18 bases spanning the gap. Germline V gene lookup returns CDR1 SGHAT and CDR2 FQDESV (reference sequence). The CDR3 totals 15 residues.

The V call is TRBV7-2, the J call TRBJ1-1, with unresolved D. The CDR3 contains 13 residues. CDR1 and CDR2 from the germline V gene are SGHTA and FQGNSA. The V end was cut by 3 bases, the J end by 11 bases, with 16 bases between. The CDR3 DNA reads as TGTGCCAGCAGCTTGCCTAGTAACCCGACCGCTTTCTTT. Translation: CASSLPSNPTAFF. Full variable domain (missing parts from reference TRBV7-2 and TRBJ1-1): GAGVSQSPSNKVTEKGKDVELRCDPISGHTALYWYRQSLGQGLEFLIYFQGNSAPDKSGLPSDRFSAERTGGSVSTLTIQRTQQEDSAVYLCASSLPSNPTAFFGQGTRLTVV.

This chain joins TRBV21-1 and TRBJ2-3; the DNA was not used to check the table's D call, TRBD1. TRBV21-1 is a known pseudogene. The length of the CDR3 is 15 residues. The CDR3 reads CASSRGAGGADTQYF. As DNA, the CDR3 is TGTGCCAGCAGCAGAGGGGCAGGGGGCGCAGATACGCAGTATTTT.

The chain recombines TRBV28 with TRBJ1-5, with D possibly matching TRBD1 (5 bases). This CDR3 contains 14 residues. Germline V gene sequence: CDR1 MDHEN, CDR2 SYDVKM. V was cut by 3 bases and J by 6 bases, with 12 bases left in between. The CDR3 reads CASSLYAGLQPQHF. The CDR3 DNA sequence: TGTGCCAGCAGTTTGTATGCAGGGCTTCAGCCCCAGCATTTT.

This clone was counted between two and nine times. V and J are TRBV7-3 and TRBJ1-1; D uncertain. Per the germline V gene, CDR1 is SGHTA and CDR2 is FQGTGA. Trimming left V 6 bases short and J 1 base short, with 12 bases between. The CDR3 is made up of 14 amino acids. CDR3 amino acids: CASRREPQNTEAFF. CDR3 in DNA: TGTGCCAGCAGGAGGGAGCCTCAGAACACTGAAGCTTTCTTT.

This chain links TRBV29-1 with TRBJ2-1; D gene uncertain. Trimming pared 4 bases from V and 9 bases from J, leaving 10 bases between. This CDR3 contains 11 residues. CDR1 is SQVTM, CDR2 ANQGSEA, per germline. This CDR3 reads CSVVPVSEQFF. CDR3 DNA: TGCAGCGTTGTCCCGGTGAGTGAGCAGTTCTTC.

The chain combines TRBV24-1 with TRBJ2-1, with 9 bases that match TRBD1. V dropped 3 bases and J dropped 2; count of bases not matched to a gene: 4. The CDR3 has 16 amino acids. Germline CDR1 and CDR2: KGHDR and SFDVKD. CDR3 coding DNA: TGTGCCACCAGTGATCCTACAGGGGGCGCCTACAATGAGCAGTTCTTC. This gives the protein CATSDPTGGAYNEQFF.